This T cell receptor beta chain was identified in a study of cytomegalovirus exposure and HLA in healthy donors. For the study at large: Among several hundred genotyped donors, about 83% fell in the Caucasian-associated ancestry cluster.

CDR1 is SGHRS, CDR2 YFSETQ, per germline. The trim removed 4 bases at V and 6 bases at J, leaving 9 bases unmatched. The CDR3 is made up of 15 amino acids. In the PCR, 60 Vbeta and 13 Jbeta primers were used. Profiling relied on immunoSEQ multiplex PCR, and the TCRdb table lists in-frame clones only, not all of them. Seen here are about 170,000 clones, 75% to 85% observed once, and the top ten hold approximately 1.3%. The chain couples TRBV5-1 to TRBJ2-2; 7 bases agree with TRBD1. Sequenced material: PBMCs. The clonotype comes from a woman aged 25-40 years in good health and CMV-seropositive. The CDR3 coding sequence is TGCGCCAGCAGCGTCGACAGGGAAGGTGCCGGGGAGCTGTTTTTT. As protein: CASSVDREGAGELFF. Full variable domain (outside the CDR3, taken from reference TRBV5-1 and TRBJ2-2): KAGVTQTPRYLIKTRGQQVTLSCSPISGHRSVSWYQQTPGQGLQFLFEYFSETQRNKGNFPGRFSGRQFSNSRSEMNVSTLELGDSALYLCASSVDREGAGELFFGEGSRLTVL.